This T cell receptor beta chain was sequenced for a study of shared clonotypes between healthy human individuals (dated by TCRdb to 2018 to 2020). The study in broad terms: Two women and a few men aged 18 to 49 years were included in the cohort. Leukapheresis yielded between about 0.94 and 8.9 billion PBMCs per donor. Libraries were prepared and TCR repertoires were sequenced by different laboratories using diverse techniques, in order to increase sequencing depth and limit assay-specific biases. For each donor, CD4 naive and CD4 memory were each run on three plates, CD8 naive on two plates, and CD8 memory on one plate. Blood TCR repertoires of roughly five healthy adults were deeply sequenced to estimate repertoire size and the extent of clonotype sharing between individuals. What the work shows at the level of the full study, not this receptor alone: Because the study included a small number of donors, the genetic and exposure-history diversity represented was limited. Pairwise subsampling indicated that sequencing depth was expected to affect the degree of clonotype sharing among donors. Incomplete sequencing was indicated by rarefaction of sorted-subset datasets, despite the large sequencing depth. Estimated clonotype richness was generally larger for naive than for memory subsets. When a handful of donors were compared, the shared fraction of clonotypes was about 5% for naive CD4, 3.5% to 4% for naive CD8, 2.3% for memory CD4, and about 0.36% for memory CD8. Compared with non-shared clonotypes, clonotypes shared by all four sorted-subset donors had higher generation probabilities. Sampling was restricted to blood, and TCR repertoires in tissues likely differ from the TCR repertoires found in blood.

Notes on this clone: Its antigen remains undetermined. No much larger clone is present one base from it, and per-base qualities are unavailable.

Counted from cysteine to phenylalanine, this CDR3 has 16 amino acids. The read is trimmed to its CDR3 DNA, 48 bases read in frame from base 1. CDR1 and CDR2 are read off the germline V gene as SGHRS and YFSETQ. Compared with germline, V lacks 3 bases and J lacks 8 bases; bases without a gene match: 14. Donors were healthy HIV-negative adults with no recently reported acute infections or vaccinations. Only Caucasian adults living in Nashville, Tennessee, USA were represented among the donors. CD4+ T cells were enriched through magnetic negative selection, after which naive cells were positively selected on CD45RA and the remaining negative fraction served as the memory subset. After blood collection by leukapheresis, PBMCs were isolated using Ficoll-Histopaque density gradient centrifugation and then cryopreserved in the vapor phase of liquid nitrogen. Purity and quantity of every magnetically sorted T cell population were checked by analytical flow cytometry. From each sorted fraction, genomic DNA was isolated and quantified by UV absorbance on a Nanodrop 2000c.

Using the deep immunoSEQ assay, TCR CDR3 regions were amplified from genomic DNA by multiplex PCR. Extracted genomic DNA from each cell subset was spread evenly across all wells of several immunoSEQ 96-well plates, with each plate serving as a replicate. For sorted subsets, approximately 190 ng of genomic DNA, equivalent to 25,000 to 35,000 T cell genomes, went into each replicate PCR. Purified libraries were measured with a Qubit 3.0 fluorometer, size-checked on a Bioanalyzer 2100, and measured again with the KAPA Library Quantification kit. A separate single-read 150-cycle Illumina NextSeq 550 flow cell was used to sequence each immunoSEQ 96-well plate. On the study's bioinformatics: Because only junctional sequences without quality scores were contained in the immunoSEQ output, filtering matching that applied to full-length reads could not be performed. Sequences were annotated with PyIR, a Python wrapper for IgBLAST v1.9, and V/J genes and CDR3 were assigned using IMGT germline references. Reads were removed for weak V/J assignments (E-value above 1e-6), missing CDR3, stop codons, out-of-frame junctions, or ambiguous translated residues. V3J clonotypes were defined by identical inferred V gene, J gene, and CDR3 amino acid sequence. The percentage overlap between two repertoires was calculated by dividing the number of shared unique clonotypes by the size of the smaller repertoire. Richness of each repertoire was evaluated using RTK rarefaction, the Chao1 estimator, and Recon v2.1 estimates of unobserved clonotypes. Generation probabilities were computed with OLGA for all TCRbeta clonotypes obtained by the gDNA method from a few donors. The clones in this table, taken by TCRdb from immuneACCESS, are in-frame only. Not every clone is retained; where verified, under half of the shortfall comes from an unresolved V gene, and the cause of the rest is unknown. The DNA was the basis for D and trimming; V, J and clone size are from that table. The sample has 2.5 million or so clones on record, approximately 92% of them singletons. The ten largest clones represent over 0.12% of the sample.

The chain couples TRBV5-1 to TRBJ2-1, and 7 junction bases match TRBD1. This clonotype was sampled from a man aged 18 to 29 in good health. Sequences were obtained from naive CD4+ T cells sorted from blood. According to the study, the label for this sample's cell subset or site signals: CD45RA+ positively selected. CDR3 reads: CASSSTTGSLGDEQFF. The DNA sequence reads TGCGCCAGCAGCTCAACGACAGGGAGCTTGGGAGATGAGCAGTTCTTC. The full variable domain, completed from the reference TRBV5-1 and TRBJ2-1 proteins outside the CDR3, reads KAGVTQTPRYLIKTRGQQVTLSCSPISGHRSVSWYQQTPGQGLQFLFEYFSETQRNKGNFPGRFSGRQFSNSRSEMNVSTLELGDSALYLCASSSTTGSLGDEQFFGPGTRLTVL.